This TCR beta chain originates from a study of T-cell reconstitution after alpha-beta-depleted transplantation in children. Findings and limits, study-wide: Some patients showed high day-60 TCRbeta diversity, which derived from surviving recipient T cells and thymic progenitors.

Preparation of the TCRbeta library involved a method that used unique molecular identifiers. Each CDR3 protein is one row after TCRdb ran MiXCR on the PCR reads. The sample includes around 94,000 distinct CDR3 sequences, 4.5% to 7.5% of them seen just once. This clonotype was recorded at least ten times. Its antigen is still unknown. V was clipped by 3 bases and J by 4 bases, with 11 bases between them. Germline V lookup: CDR1 DFQATT, CDR2 SNEGSKA (reference sequence). This CDR3 is 13 amino acids long. The V gene is TRBV20-1, the J gene TRBJ2-3; D ambiguous. This TCR was recovered from a female patient aged 2-9 years who had a stem cell transplant for Fanconi anemia, so the T cells may come from the graft donor. The specimen was PBMCs, mostly from graft donor cells, collected 60 days after TCRalphabeta/CD19-depleted stem cell transplant. In DNA, the CDR3 is TGCAGTGCTAGGGCTACCGGAGCAGATACGCAGTATTTT. Protein sequence: CSARATGADTQYF.